This is a list of T cell receptor beta chains from one sample in a study of cytotoxic CD8 clonotypes in ibrutinib-treated CLL. Libraries were prepared by immunoSEQ multiplex PCR; TCRdb keeps only in-frame clonotypes and omits some of them. This sample yields about 140,000 clones, of which approximately 77% are seen a single time; less than 30% belongs to the top ten. The material was PBMCs, obtained after 12 months of ibrutinib treatment. The receptors derive from a human donor with chronic lymphocytic leukemia. CDR3s include the opening cysteine and the closing phenylalanine or tryptophan. Each record gives: J gene, V gene, D gene, clone size, CDR3 protein, CDR3 DNA. A D gene is named only where the DNA matches it firmly. Clone size appears in some rows only: once, few, many, or a class for an expanded clone.

J gene: TRBJ1-2; V gene: TRBV6-5; D gene: TRBD1; clone size: -; CDR3 protein: CASSYPGTGGAYGYTF; CDR3 DNA: TGTGCCAGCAGTTACCCCGGGACAGGGGGCGCTTATGGCTACACCTTC
J gene: TRBJ2-5; V gene: TRBV27; D gene: -; clone size: -; CDR3 protein: CASRGMGQETQYF; CDR3 DNA: TGTGCCAGCAGGGGCATGGGCCAAGAGACCCAGTACTTC
J gene: TRBJ2-7; V gene: TRBV29-1; D gene: -; clone size: -; CDR3 protein: CSVGGQSYSYEQYF; CDR3 DNA: TGCAGCGTTGGTGGACAGTCTTACTCCTACGAGCAGTACTTC
J gene: TRBJ2-2; V gene: TRBV11-1; D gene: TRBD1; clone size: -; CDR3 protein: CASSLSGQGTGELFF; CDR3 DNA: TGTGCCAGCAGCTTAAGTGGACAGGGTACCGGGGAGCTGTTTTTT
J gene: TRBJ1-5; V gene: TRBV19; D gene: TRBD1; clone size: -; CDR3 protein: CASSIDWTGNSNQPQHF; CDR3 DNA: TGTGCCAGTAGTATAGATTGGACAGGGAATAGCAATCAGCCCCAGCATTTT
J gene: TRBJ2-7; V gene: TRBV7-2; D gene: TRBD1; clone size: -; CDR3 protein: CASTMGTGGYEQYF; CDR3 DNA: TGTGCCAGCACCATGGGGACAGGGGGCTACGAGCAGTACTTC
J gene: TRBJ2-5; V gene: TRBV7-2; D gene: TRBD1; clone size: -; CDR3 protein: CASSPPGQGVSQYF; CDR3 DNA: TGTGCCAGCAGCCCACCGGGACAGGGGGTCTCCCAGTACTTC
J gene: TRBJ2-1; V gene: TRBV7-2; D gene: -; clone size: -; CDR3 protein: CASSYRLSASSYNEQFF; CDR3 DNA: TGTGCCAGCAGCTACAGACTAAGCGCGAGCTCCTACAATGAGCAGTTCTTC
J gene: TRBJ2-2; V gene: TRBV13; D gene: -; clone size: -; CDR3 protein: CASRQGWTGELFF; CDR3 DNA: TGTGCCAGCAGGCAGGGTTGGACCGGGGAGCTGTTTTTT
J gene: TRBJ2-2; V gene: TRBV6-1; D gene: -; clone size: -; CDR3 protein: CAGKPGLNTGELFF; CDR3 DNA: TGTGCCGGAAAACCGGGACTCAACACCGGGGAGCTGTTTTTT
J gene: TRBJ2-5; V gene: TRBV7-8; D gene: -; clone size: -; CDR3 protein: CASSLVGTQYF; CDR3 DNA: TGTGCCAGCAGCTTAGTAGGGACCCAGTACTTC
J gene: TRBJ2-7; V gene: TRBV13; D gene: -; clone size: -; CDR3 protein: CASSLGRSYEQYF; CDR3 DNA: TGTGCCAGCAGCCTCGGACGGTCCTACGAGCAGTACTTC
J gene: TRBJ2-2; V gene: TRBV19; D gene: TRBD2; clone size: -; CDR3 protein: CASSTGLAVYTGELFF; CDR3 DNA: TGTGCCAGTAGTACCGGACTAGCGGTTTACACCGGGGAGCTGTTTTTT
J gene: TRBJ1-6; V gene: TRBV7-9; D gene: TRBD1; clone size: few; CDR3 protein: CASTGEGALNSPLHF; CDR3 DNA: TGTGCCAGCACCGGAGAGGGGGCGCTTAATTCACCCCTCCACTTT
J gene: TRBJ2-5; V gene: TRBV30; D gene: -; clone size: -; CDR3 protein: CAWSPDFQETQYF; CDR3 DNA: TGTGCCTGGAGCCCCGACTTCCAAGAGACCCAGTACTTC
J gene: TRBJ1-1; V gene: TRBV7-6; D gene: -; clone size: few; CDR3 protein: CASSLSAGATEAFF; CDR3 DNA: TGTGCCAGCAGCTTATCGGCAGGGGCCACTGAAGCTTTCTTT
J gene: TRBJ2-7; V gene: TRBV7-3; D gene: TRBD1; clone size: -; CDR3 protein: CASSPGRTGPYEQYF; CDR3 DNA: TGTGCCAGCAGCCCGGGTAGGACAGGGCCCTACGAGCAGTACTTC
J gene: TRBJ1-6; V gene: TRBV11-2; D gene: -; clone size: -; CDR3 protein: CASSLEFFRPGGTPLHF; CDR3 DNA: TGTGCCAGCAGCTTAGAGTTTTTCCGGCCCGGGGGGACACCCCTCCACTTT
J gene: TRBJ2-3; V gene: TRBV9; D gene: -; clone size: -; CDR3 protein: CASSAHRDTSSSTDTQYF; CDR3 DNA: TGTGCCAGCAGCGCCCACCGGGACACTTCCTCTAGCACAGATACGCAGTATTTT
J gene: TRBJ2-1; V gene: TRBV5-1; D gene: -; clone size: -; CDR3 protein: CASSPASVRNEQFF; CDR3 DNA: TGCGCCAGCAGCCCCGCGTCTGTCAGGAATGAGCAGTTCTTC
J gene: TRBJ2-1; V gene: TRBV18; D gene: TRBD1; clone size: -; CDR3 protein: CASSPYRGNEQFF; CDR3 DNA: TGTGCCAGCTCACCCTACAGGGGTAATGAGCAGTTCTTC
J gene: TRBJ1-1; V gene: TRBV30; D gene: -; clone size: many; CDR3 protein: CAWGGQLNTEAFF; CDR3 DNA: TGTGCCTGGGGTGGACAGCTTAACACTGAAGCTTTCTTT
J gene: TRBJ1-2; V gene: TRBV14; D gene: -; clone size: -; CDR3 protein: CASSSLMSDSNYGYTF; CDR3 DNA: TGTGCCAGCAGCTCCCTGATGAGTGACAGTAACTATGGCTACACCTTC
J gene: TRBJ1-3; V gene: TRBV9; D gene: -; clone size: -; CDR3 protein: CASSGRPEGRGISGNTIYF; CDR3 DNA: TGTGCCAGCAGCGGGCGCCCTGAAGGGAGGGGAATCTCTGGAAACACCATATATTTT
J gene: TRBJ2-7; V gene: TRBV6-1; D gene: -; clone size: once; CDR3 protein: CASSELGGRRGHEQYF; CDR3 DNA: TGTGCCAGCAGTGAACTTGGGGGTCGTAGGGGCCACGAGCAGTACTTC
J gene: TRBJ2-5; V gene: TRBV9; D gene: -; clone size: -; CDR3 protein: CASSVDSQETQYF; CDR3 DNA: TGTGCCAGCAGCGTTGACAGCCAAGAGACCCAGTACTTC
J gene: TRBJ1-2; V gene: TRBV9; D gene: -; clone size: few; CDR3 protein: CASSVVAGLTF; CDR3 DNA: TGTGCCAGCAGCGTAGTGGCTGGACTCACCTTC
J gene: TRBJ2-4; V gene: TRBV10-3; D gene: -; clone size: -; CDR3 protein: CAISEQLNIQYF; CDR3 DNA: TGTGCCATCAGCGAACAGTTGAACATTCAGTACTTC
J gene: TRBJ2-2; V gene: TRBV30; D gene: -; clone size: -; CDR3 protein: CAWRWDTTGELFF; CDR3 DNA: TGTGCCTGGAGATGGGACACCACCGGGGAGCTGTTTTTT
J gene: TRBJ2-5; V gene: TRBV5-1; D gene: -; clone size: -; CDR3 protein: CASSFTTSGMSVETQYF; CDR3 DNA: TGCGCCAGCAGCTTCACGACTAGTGGTATGTCGGTGGAGACCCAGTACTTC
J gene: TRBJ1-3; V gene: TRBV18; D gene: -; clone size: -; CDR3 protein: CASSPGARSGNTIYF; CDR3 DNA: TGTGCCAGCTCACCGGGGGCACGCTCTGGAAACACCATATATTTT
J gene: TRBJ1-4; V gene: TRBV10-3; D gene: -; clone size: -; CDR3 protein: CAISDGSATNEKLFF; CDR3 DNA: TGTGCCATCAGTGACGGCAGCGCAACTAATGAAAAACTGTTTTTT
J gene: TRBJ1-4; V gene: TRBV5-4; D gene: -; clone size: many; CDR3 protein: CASSLSSSEKLFF; CDR3 DNA: TGTGCCAGCAGCTTGTCTTCTTCTGAAAAACTGTTTTTT
J gene: TRBJ2-5; V gene: TRBV5-4; D gene: TRBD1; clone size: -; CDR3 protein: CASSLTGGRETQYF; CDR3 DNA: TGTGCCAGCAGCTTAACAGGGGGCAGGGAGACCCAGTACTTC
J gene: TRBJ2-1; V gene: TRBV27; D gene: -; clone size: -; CDR3 protein: CASSRSPPGYNEQFF; CDR3 DNA: TGTGCCAGCAGTCGATCCCCCCCGGGTTACAATGAGCAGTTCTTC
J gene: TRBJ2-3; V gene: TRBV15; D gene: -; clone size: -; CDR3 protein: CATSRVGGLPPDTQYF; CDR3 DNA: TGTGCCACCAGCAGAGTCGGGGGGCTCCCCCCAGATACGCAGTATTTT